This TCR beta chain was found in a study of cytomegalovirus exposure and HLA in healthy donors. Trimming shortened V by 0 bases and J by 0 bases, and 6 bases separated the two germline ends. Looked up from germline, CDR1 is SGHRS and CDR2 is YFSETQ. The length of the CDR3 is 15 residues. Researchers ran the PCR with 60 Vbeta and 13 Jbeta primers. Assay used: immunoSEQ multiplex PCR; TCRdb lists only in-frame clones, some missing. The sample carries more than 55,000 clones, 74% recorded once. The rearrangement joins TRBV5-1 to TRBJ1-4; D is unclear. The origin of this receptor is a woman aged 55-69 years in good health and CMV-seropositive. Source material: PBMCs. In DNA form, the CDR3 reads TGCGCCAGCAGCTTGGGGAGCACAACTAATGAAAAACTGTTTTTT. It specifies CASSLGSTTNEKLFF.